The rows below give T cell receptor beta chains drawn from one sample of a study of cytomegalovirus exposure and HLA in healthy donors. Data came from immunoSEQ multiplex PCR; TCRdb stores just in-frame clones and leaves some out. Its table lists about 110,000 clones. Sequenced sample: PBMCs. Every receptor here comes from a man aged 35-49 years in good health and CMV-seropositive. Both conserved end residues are part of each CDR3. D genes are given only for firm matches.

v_gene: TRBV2
d_gene: TRBD1
j_gene: TRBJ2-7
CDR3aa: CASLNRGDEQYF
CDR3nt: TGTGCCAGCCTTAACAGGGGCGACGAGCAGTACTTC

v_gene: TRBV28
d_gene: TRBD1
j_gene: TRBJ2-2
CDR3aa: CASRLGGLGTGATGELFF
CDR3nt: TGTGCCAGCAGGCTAGGGGGCCTCGGGACAGGGGCCACCGGGGAGCTGTTTTTT

v_gene: TRBV4-3
d_gene: TRBD2
j_gene: TRBJ2-3
CDR3aa: CASSQGSGRVTSTDTQYF
CDR3nt: TGCGCCAGCAGCCAAGGGAGCGGGAGAGTGACTAGCACAGATACGCAGTATTTT

v_gene: TRBV6-6
d_gene: TRBD1
j_gene: TRBJ1-2
CDR3aa: CASRGQGMNYGYTF
CDR3nt: TGTGCCAGCAGAGGACAGGGGATGAACTATGGCTACACCTTC

v_gene: TRBV7-6
d_gene: .
j_gene: TRBJ2-7
CDR3aa: CASSSGDYEQYF
CDR3nt: TGTGCCAGCAGTTCCGGGGACTACGAGCAGTACTTC

v_gene: TRBV10-1
d_gene: TRBD2
j_gene: TRBJ2-3
CDR3aa: CASSEIAGGADTQYF
CDR3nt: TGCGCCAGCAGTGAGATAGCGGGAGGTGCAGATACGCAGTATTTT

v_gene: TRBV6-5
d_gene: .
j_gene: TRBJ2-3
CDR3aa: CASRKEDTQYF
CDR3nt: TGTGCCAGCAGGAAGGAGGATACGCAGTATTTT

v_gene: TRBV5-4
d_gene: .
j_gene: TRBJ1-1
CDR3aa: CASSPGQSVNTEAFF
CDR3nt: TGTGCCAGCAGCCCAGGACAGTCGGTGAACACTGAAGCTTTCTTT

v_gene: TRBV28
d_gene: TRBD1
j_gene: TRBJ1-1
CDR3aa: CASSSPGTGVGTEAFF
CDR3nt: TGTGCCAGCAGTTCTCCCGGGACAGGGGTTGGCACTGAAGCTTTCTTT

v_gene: TRBV19
d_gene: .
j_gene: TRBJ2-3
CDR3aa: CASSIYGGGLTDTQYF
CDR3nt: TGTGCCAGTAGTATATATGGGGGAGGACTCACAGATACGCAGTATTTT

v_gene: TRBV28
d_gene: .
j_gene: TRBJ1-5
CDR3aa: CASSFISRTDSKVGNQPQHF
CDR3nt: TGTGCCAGCAGTTTCATTTCTAGGACAGATAGTAAGGTGGGCAATCAGCCCCAGCATTTT

v_gene: TRBV29-1
d_gene: .
j_gene: TRBJ2-3
CDR3aa: CSAYSRYGDAQYF
CDR3nt: TGCAGTGCTTACAGCCGATACGGGGATGCGCAGTATTTT

v_gene: TRBV5-1
d_gene: TRBD1
j_gene: TRBJ2-7
CDR3aa: CASSLGDRVYEQYF
CDR3nt: TGCGCCAGCAGCTTGGGGGACAGGGTCTACGAGCAGTACTTC

v_gene: TRBV5-6
d_gene: .
j_gene: TRBJ1-2
CDR3aa: CASSQDRNYGYTF
CDR3nt: TGTGCCAGCAGTCAAGACAGAAACTATGGCTACACCTTC

v_gene: TRBV6-6
d_gene: .
j_gene: TRBJ1-5
CDR3aa: CASNPFDRIQQPQHF
CDR3nt: TGTGCCAGCAATCCATTTGACAGGATACAACAGCCCCAGCATTTT

v_gene: TRBV6-4
d_gene: .
j_gene: TRBJ2-7
CDR3aa: CASSDSIRVISYEQYF
CDR3nt: TGTGCCAGCAGTGACTCAATCAGGGTGATTTCCTACGAGCAGTACTTC

v_gene: TRBV10-1
d_gene: .
j_gene: TRBJ1-2
CDR3aa: CASSSGTPDIYGYTF
CDR3nt: TGCGCCAGCAGCTCCGGGACACCAGATATCTATGGCTACACCTTC

v_gene: TRBV10-3
d_gene: TRBD1
j_gene: TRBJ1-5
CDR3aa: CAISRDSSSRQPQHF
CDR3nt: TGTGCCATCAGCCGGGACAGTTCGAGTCGTCAGCCCCAGCATTTT

v_gene: TRBV29-1
d_gene: .
j_gene: TRBJ1-3
CDR3aa: CSGGTWDTIYF
CDR3nt: TGCAGCGGGGGGACATGGGACACCATATATTTT

v_gene: TRBV18
d_gene: TRBD2
j_gene: TRBJ2-7
CDR3aa: CASSPVRASGSEQYF
CDR3nt: TGTGCCAGCTCCCCCGTGAGGGCTAGCGGGAGCGAGCAGTACTTC

v_gene: TRBV19
d_gene: TRBD1
j_gene: TRBJ1-2
CDR3aa: CASSGGQGAYGYTF
CDR3nt: TGTGCCAGTAGTGGGGGACAGGGAGCCTATGGCTACACCTTC

v_gene: TRBV27
d_gene: .
j_gene: TRBJ2-2
CDR3aa: CASSYRGNTGELFF
CDR3nt: TGTGCCAGCAGTTACCGGGGGAACACCGGGGAGCTGTTTTTT

v_gene: TRBV7-2
d_gene: .
j_gene: TRBJ2-7
CDR3aa: CASSLDPSSHEQYF
CDR3nt: TGTGCCAGCAGCTTAGATCCTAGCTCACACGAGCAGTACTTC

v_gene: TRBV5-1
d_gene: .
j_gene: TRBJ2-2
CDR3aa: CASSLVVDSTGELFF
CDR3nt: TGCGCCAGCAGCTTGGTGGTGGACTCCACCGGGGAGCTGTTTTTT